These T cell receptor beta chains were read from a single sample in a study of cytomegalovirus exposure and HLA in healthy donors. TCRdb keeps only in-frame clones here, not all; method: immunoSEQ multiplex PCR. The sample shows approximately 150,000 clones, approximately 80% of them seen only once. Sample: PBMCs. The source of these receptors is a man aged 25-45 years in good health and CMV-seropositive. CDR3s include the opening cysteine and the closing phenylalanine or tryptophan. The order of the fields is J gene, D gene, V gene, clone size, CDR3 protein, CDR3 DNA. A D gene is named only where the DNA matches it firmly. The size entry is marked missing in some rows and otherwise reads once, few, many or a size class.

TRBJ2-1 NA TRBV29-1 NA CSVEERSSYNEQFF TGCAGCGTTGAGGAGCGGAGCTCCTACAATGAGCAGTTCTTC
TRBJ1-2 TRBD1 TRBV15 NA CATSRELGQGHGYTF TGTGCCACCAGCAGAGAGTTGGGACAGGGACATGGCTACACCTTC
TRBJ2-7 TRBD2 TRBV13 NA CASSPGGGGEQYF TGTGCCAGCAGCCCCGGGGGGGGTGGCGAGCAGTACTTC
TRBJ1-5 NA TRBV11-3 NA CASTLRTVSNQPQHF TGTGCCAGCACCCTAAGGACAGTTAGCAATCAGCCCCAGCATTTT
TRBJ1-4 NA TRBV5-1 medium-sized CASSLGPLNEKLFF TGCGCCAGCAGCTTGGGGCCCCTTAATGAAAAACTGTTTTTT
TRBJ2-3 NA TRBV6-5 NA CASSYTGPTSTDTQYF TGTGCCAGCAGTTACACAGGCCCCACTAGCACAGATACGCAGTATTTT
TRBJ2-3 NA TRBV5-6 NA CASSLWGGRTDTQYF TGTGCCAGCAGCTTGTGGGGGGGCCGCACAGATACGCAGTATTTT
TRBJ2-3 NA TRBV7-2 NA CASSPGGRDTQYF TGTGCCAGCAGCCCAGGGGGGCGGGATACGCAGTATTTT
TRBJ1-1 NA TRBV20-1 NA CRGLRLTEAFF TGCAGGGGCCTACGGCTCACTGAAGCTTTCTTT
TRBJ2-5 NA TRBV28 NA CASNPGGAVKTQYF TGTGCCAGCAACCCCGGAGGGGCGGTAAAGACCCAGTACTTC
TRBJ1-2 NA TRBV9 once CASTATGGNYGYTF TGTGCCAGCACCGCGACCGGGGGGAACTATGGCTACACCTTC
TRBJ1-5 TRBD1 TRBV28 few CASTPGGRGNQPQHF TGTGCCAGCACCCCAGGGGGAAGGGGCAATCAGCCCCAGCATTTT
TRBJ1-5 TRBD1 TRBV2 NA CASTPTGWEINQPQHF TGTGCCAGCACCCCGACAGGGTGGGAGATCAATCAGCCCCAGCATTTT
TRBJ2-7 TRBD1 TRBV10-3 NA CAIRKTGATYEQYF TGTGCCATCAGGAAGACAGGGGCTACCTACGAGCAGTACTTC
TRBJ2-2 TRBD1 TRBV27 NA CASTTGFTGELFF TGTGCCAGTACGACAGGGTTCACCGGGGAGCTGTTTTTT
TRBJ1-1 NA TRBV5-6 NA CASSLISGGAEAFF TGTGCCAGCAGCTTAATATCGGGGGGCGCTGAAGCTTTCTTT
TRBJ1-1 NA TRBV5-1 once CASSATALNTEAFF TGCGCCAGCAGCGCGACAGCTCTTAACACTGAAGCTTTCTTT
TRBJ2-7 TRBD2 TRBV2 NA CASSFLAGTSYEQYF TGTGCCAGCAGTTTCCTAGCGGGGACCTCCTACGAGCAGTACTTC
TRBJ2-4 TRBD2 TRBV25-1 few CASRTSGVDIQYF TGTGCCAGCAGGACTAGCGGGGTAGACATTCAGTACTTC
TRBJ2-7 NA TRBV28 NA CASRFGLMGEQYF TGTGCCAGCAGATTCGGACTGATGGGAGAGCAGTACTTC
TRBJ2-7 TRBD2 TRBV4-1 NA CASSQSRGASYEQYF TGCGCCAGCAGCCAATCGCGGGGGGCCTCCTACGAGCAGTACTTC
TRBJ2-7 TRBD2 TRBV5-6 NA CASSPTSGGRSYEQYF TGTGCCAGCAGCCCGACTAGCGGCGGGAGGTCCTACGAGCAGTACTTC
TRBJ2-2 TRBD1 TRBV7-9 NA CASSSDREWTGELFF TGTGCCAGCAGCTCCGACAGGGAATGGACCGGGGAGCTGTTTTTT
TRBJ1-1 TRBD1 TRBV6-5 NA CASILKQGINTEAFF TGTGCCAGCATTCTCAAACAGGGGATAAACACTGAAGCTTTCTTT
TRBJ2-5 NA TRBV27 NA CASSLYGMERETQYF TGTGCCAGCAGTTTATACGGGATGGAGCGGGAGACCCAGTACTTC
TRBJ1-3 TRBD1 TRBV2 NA CASSLQGAGNTIYF TGTGCCAGCAGTTTACAGGGGGCTGGAAACACCATATATTTT
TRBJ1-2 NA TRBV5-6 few CASSRGDYGYTF TGTGCCAGCTCCCGGGGTGACTATGGCTACACCTTC
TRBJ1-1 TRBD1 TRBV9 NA CASSVESRQGAPGTEAFF TGTGCCAGCAGCGTAGAATCGAGACAGGGGGCGCCGGGCACTGAAGCTTTCTTT
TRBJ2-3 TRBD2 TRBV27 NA CASSLSSGVTDTQYF TGTGCCAGCAGTTTGTCCAGCGGGGTCACAGATACGCAGTATTTT
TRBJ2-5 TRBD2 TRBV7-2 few CASSLGGGRGETQYF TGTGCCAGCAGCTTAGGGGGAGGGCGAGGAGAGACCCAGTACTTC
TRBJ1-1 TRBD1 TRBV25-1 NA CASRGQLNTEAFF TGTGCCAGCAGGGGACAGTTGAACACTGAAGCTTTCTTT
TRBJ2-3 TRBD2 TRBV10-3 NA CAISPPTSADTQYF TGTGCCATCAGTCCTCCGACTAGCGCAGATACGCAGTATTTT
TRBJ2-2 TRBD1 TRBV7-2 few CASSGQVPTGELFF TGTGCCAGCAGCGGACAGGTCCCCACCGGGGAGCTGTTTTTT
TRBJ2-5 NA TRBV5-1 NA CASSLAEAEETQYF TGCGCCAGCAGCTTGGCCGAGGCGGAGGAGACCCAGTACTTC
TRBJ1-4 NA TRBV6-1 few CASSEFRPGNEKLFF TGTGCCAGCAGTGAATTTCGGCCGGGTAATGAAAAACTGTTTTTT
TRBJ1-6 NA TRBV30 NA CAWSVLLGADNSPLHF TGTGCCTGGAGTGTACTCTTGGGGGCGGATAATTCACCCCTCCACTTT
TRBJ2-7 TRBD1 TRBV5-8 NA CASSLARGYEQYF TGTGCCAGCAGCTTGGCCAGGGGGTACGAGCAGTACTTC
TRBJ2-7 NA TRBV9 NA CASSDGHGLSYEQYF TGTGCCAGCAGTGACGGACACGGTCTCTCCTACGAGCAGTACTTC
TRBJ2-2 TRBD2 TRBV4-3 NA CASSQDPSGGLNTGELFF TGCGCCAGCAGCCAAGACCCTAGCGGGGGGTTGAACACCGGGGAGCTGTTTTTT
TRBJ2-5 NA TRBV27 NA CASGDLAGLRETQYF TGTGCCAGCGGCGATCTGGCAGGCCTTCGGGAGACCCAGTACTTC
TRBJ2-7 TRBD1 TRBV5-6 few CASSADRAHEQYF TGTGCCAGCAGCGCCGACAGGGCCCACGAGCAGTACTTC
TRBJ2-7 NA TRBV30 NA CAWSVQGVDYEQYF TGTGCCTGGAGTGTACAGGGAGTTGACTACGAGCAGTACTTC